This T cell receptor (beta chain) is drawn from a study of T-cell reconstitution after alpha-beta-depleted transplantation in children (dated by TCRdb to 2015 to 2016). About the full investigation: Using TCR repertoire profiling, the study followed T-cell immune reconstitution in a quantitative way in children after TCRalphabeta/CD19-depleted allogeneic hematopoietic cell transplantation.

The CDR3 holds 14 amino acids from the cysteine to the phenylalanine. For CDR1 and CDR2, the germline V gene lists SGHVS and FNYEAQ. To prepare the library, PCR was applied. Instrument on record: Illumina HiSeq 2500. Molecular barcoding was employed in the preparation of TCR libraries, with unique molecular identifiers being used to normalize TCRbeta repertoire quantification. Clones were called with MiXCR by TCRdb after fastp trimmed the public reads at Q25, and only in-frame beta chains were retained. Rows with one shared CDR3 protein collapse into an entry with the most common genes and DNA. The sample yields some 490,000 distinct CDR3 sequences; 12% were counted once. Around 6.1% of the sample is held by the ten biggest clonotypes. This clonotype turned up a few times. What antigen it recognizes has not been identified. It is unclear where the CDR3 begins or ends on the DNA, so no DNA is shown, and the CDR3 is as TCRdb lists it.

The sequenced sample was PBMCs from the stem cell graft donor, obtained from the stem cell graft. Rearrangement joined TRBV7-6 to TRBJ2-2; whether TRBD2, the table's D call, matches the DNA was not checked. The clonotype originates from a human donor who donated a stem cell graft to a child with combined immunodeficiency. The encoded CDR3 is CASSLGRRAGELFF.